The 2 T cell receptor beta chains in this list originate from one sample, sequenced in a study of T cell responses to AZD1222 COVID-19 vaccine. Sequenced by immunoSEQ multiplex PCR; TCRdb stores in-frame clones only, minus some. In the table there are 90,000 to 150,000 clones, around 87% of which are singletons. The sequences come from peripheral blood, collected on day 0 of AZD1222 vaccination. The receptors here all came from an adult in good health.

V gene TRBV6-4 combines with J gene TRBJ1-1; D is ambiguous. The germline V gene encodes CDR1 MRHNA and CDR2 SNTAGT. V lost 6 bases to trimming and J lost 1 base, with 9 bases between them. The CDR3 contains 13 residues. This chain's CDR3 is CASSATANTEAFF. The CDR3 bases are TGTGCCAGCAGCGCGACCGCGAACACTGAAGCTTTCTTT.

This rearrangement joins TRBV9 to TRBJ1-2, with unresolved D. Trimming shortened V by 0 bases and J by 4 bases, and 4 bases separated the two germline ends. Germline CDR1 is SGDLS and CDR2 is YYNGEE. The CDR3 has 12 amino acids. The CDR3 sequence is CASSVVGYGYTF. The DNA of the CDR3 is TGTGCCAGCAGCGTAGTGGGCTATGGCTACACCTTC.